This T cell receptor beta chain stems from a study of T cells in Graves' hyperthyroidism and ophthalmopathy. This clonotype was recorded many times. Sequence at one end of the junction differs from germline and may be a read error. The CDR3 has 13 residues. Germline V lookup: CDR1 SGHRS, CDR2 YFSETQ. Researchers amplified the TCR beta CDR3 regions from RNA transcripts. Researchers ran a first-round RT-PCR on the TCR CDR3 using the HTBI primer set. From the multiplex PCR reads, TCRdb called clonotypes with MiXCR, one entry per CDR3 protein. The table has 300,000 to 400,000 distinct CDR3 sequences, around a fifth seen once; the top ten hold over 40%.

Sequencing was performed on blood. The TCR was taken from a woman aged 45 to 65 with Graves' hyperthyroidism. This chain uses TRBV5-1 with TRBJ2-7; D possibly matches TRBD1 or TRBD2 (6 bases each). The CDR3 nucleotides are TGTGCCAGCAGTTTGGAGGGGGGCTACGAGCAGTACTTC. Protein product: CASSLEGGYEQYF.